This entry features one TCR beta chain sequence. Only a few counts were recorded for this clone. It has no known antigen specificity. Note that gene names and germline sequences for this receptor are mouse ones. This record belongs to a study of CD8+ T cells in alopecia areata (dated by TCRdb to 2017 to 2018). With respect to the entire study: Skin from C3H/HeJ donors with spontaneous alopecia (roughly 6-13 months old) was grafted onto female C3H/HeJ recipients that were roughly 7-10 weeks old. High-throughput TCRbeta sequencing was used to examine T cell clonal expansion in alopecia areata in both the C3H/HeJ mouse model and human patients. Human TCRbeta sequencing covered scalp tissue and sorted CD4+ and CD8+ peripheral blood T cells from patchy and totalis/universalis alopecia areata patients and healthy controls. Scalp clonality was compared among normal scalp (n=4), patchy alopecia areata scalp (n=8), and alopecia totalis/universalis scalp (n=8). RNA was extracted with the PAXgene miRNA kit for fixed scalp, the miRNeasy kit for PBMCs, and the RNeasy kit for mouse skin. Amplification of TCRbeta CDR3 regions was done by immunoSEQ multiplex PCR using 35 Vbeta forward primers and 13 Jbeta reverse primers.

The study at large found these results: Shared TCR sequences between patients were less evident than in mice, which may be partly attributable to HLA diversity in the patient population. Compared with normal scalp, lesional scalp had higher clonality and more expanded CD8+ clones, particularly in alopecia totalis/universalis, a pattern that suggests antigenic drive. Unlike mouse skin, which is dominated by gammadelta T cells, normal human skin has resident alphabeta T cells that are also sequenced, and this complicates analysis of the scalp TCR repertoire.

The library was generated by the immunoSEQ multiplex PCR assay. For TCR sequencing, RNA was extracted from every sample and reverse transcribed into cDNA to serve as template. First-strand cDNA was synthesized using SuperScript III with a 2:1 mix of oligo-dT and random hexamers. A synthetic immune receptor repertoire was used to measure amplification bias, and any remaining bias was corrected computationally. Libraries were sequenced on Illumina HiSeq using 60 bp reads that covered the CDR3 and were read from J toward V. The paper's data handling went like this. Raw reads were preprocessed to remove errors, and CDR3 was defined according to IMGT conventions as the region from the conserved cysteine to phenylalanine. Clonality was computed as 1 minus the Shannon entropy, with the entropy normalized by log2 of the number of productive unique TCRs. Whether scalp clones were CD4 or CD8 was inferred by matching scalp TCRbeta sequences against CD4 and CD8 repertoires sorted from blood. TCRdb mirrors the immuneACCESS table, restricted to in-frame sequences. Some clones are absent from its copies; in checked studies, under half trace to an unresolved V gene, and the reason for the others is unknown. V and J calls and clone size are given by that table; D and trimming were obtained from the DNA. This sample is represented by about 110,000 clones, with no singletons among them. Clones ranked in the top ten supply about 20% of the sample.

The clonotype comes from a C3H/HeJ mouse with alopecia areata. The haplotype of this strain at the MHC is H2-k. The sequencing sample was made of lesional skin.

Partial CDR3 DNA: TGCACCTGCAGTGCCCGACAGACGAGTCAAAAC. The encoded protein is CTCSARQTSQN. The entire CDR3 reads CTCSARQTSQNTLYF. The chain joins TRBV1 to TRBJ2-4; TRBD1 is possibly the D segment (5 matching bases). The read ends 4 residues shy of where the CDR3 ends; the end is completed using the germline J gene. V is reduced by 3 bases and J by 0 bases, leaving a spacing of 10 bases between them. The CDR3 goes from the cysteine to the phenylalanine over 15 residues. The DNA has 33 bases, all within the CDR3, and is read from base 1. CDR1 and CDR2 (NSQYPW, LRSPGD) derive from the germline V gene (reference sequence).